A single sample is the source of the 18 T cell receptor beta chains below, sequenced in a study of shared clonotypes between healthy human individuals. Here immunoSEQ multiplex PCR was the method, and the copy in TCRdb shows in-frame clones only, minus some. This table holds approximately 2,000,000 clones, 85% to 95% found once. The sample was naive CD4+ T cells from PBMCs. Regarding subset: CD45RA+ positively selected. All receptors derive from a man between 18 and 29 years old in good health. Some clones in this sample may be carry-over from other donors' samples.

The chain combines TRBV5-1 with TRBJ2-3; TRBD2 matches at 7 bases. This CDR3 spans 17 amino acids. Trimming took 5 bases from V and 2 from J; bases not matched to a gene: 14. Germline CDR1 and CDR2: SGHRS and YFSETQ. The CDR3 DNA is TGCGCCAGCAGGGGCCCGGCCCGGGGGGACGACACAGATACGCAGTATTTT. This translates into CASRGPARGDDTDTQYF.

This clone was detected once. Other DNA sequences in this specimen translate into the identical CDR3. The rearrangement joins TRBV7-9 to TRBJ2-5, with a tentative D call TRBD2 (5 bases). CDR1 is SEHNR and CDR2 is FQNEAQ in the germline V gene (reference sequence). This CDR3 is 14 amino acids long. The germline V and J ends were trimmed by 0 bases and 2 bases, with 7 bases remaining between them. The CDR3 region has the DNA TGTGCCAGCAGCTTAGCGGGAGCACAAGAGACCCAGTACTTC. It translates to CASSLAGAQETQYF.

The chain employs TRBV18 and TRBJ1-5; D uncertain. The length of the CDR3 is 18 residues. CDR1 is KGHSH, CDR2 LQKENI, per germline. V was clipped by 4 bases and J by 0 bases, with 19 bases between them. DNA for the CDR3: TGTGCCAGCTCACTCCAACATCACTTCAGCTATAGCAATCAGCCCCAGCATTTT. Translated, it gives CASSLQHHFSYSNQPQHF.

With regard to this clone: This sample includes further DNA sequences coding for the same CDR3. V is TRBV5-1 and J is TRBJ2-1, with TRBD2 matching over 8 bases. Germline loops: CDR1 SGHRS, CDR2 YFSETQ. The V gene end was trimmed by 0 bases and the J gene end by 8 bases; junction bases not matched to a gene: 4. CDR3 length: 14 residues. The CDR3 is CASSLGLAGDEQFF. CDR3 in DNA: TGCGCCAGCAGCTTGGGGCTAGCGGGCGATGAGCAGTTCTTC. The full variable domain, rest sourced from reference TRBV5-1 and TRBJ2-1, is KAGVTQTPRYLIKTRGQQVTLSCSPISGHRSVSWYQQTPGQGLQFLFEYFSETQRNKGNFPGRFSGRQFSNSRSEMNVSTLELGDSALYLCASSLGLAGDEQFFGPGTRLTVL.

V is TRBV2 and J is TRBJ2-3; TRBD1 matches 9 bases. The CDR3 runs to 16 residues. V was clipped by 10 bases and J by 7 bases; unmatched bases: 18. Germline V gene lookup returns CDR1 SNHLY and CDR2 FYNNEI. Written as DNA, the CDR3 is TGTGCCAAGGCAACAGGGGGCGTCCTGGATCCCCATACGCAGTATTTT. Its translation is CAKATGGVLDPHTQYF.

The chain combines TRBV19 with TRBJ2-2; 12 nucleotides agree with TRBD2. The CDR3 totals 15 residues. From germline, CDR1 is LNHDA and CDR2 SQIVND (reference sequence). The ends lost 6 bases at V and 7 bases at J; junction bases unmatched: 6. CDR3 region: CASRLLAGGLGELFF. CDR3 bases: TGTGCCAGTAGACTACTAGCGGGAGGCCTCGGGGAGCTGTTTTTT.

The chain combines TRBV4-1 with TRBJ1-1; the D is unclear. V lost 5 bases and J lost 2, with 12 bases in between. CDR1 is MGHRA and CDR2 is YSYEKL in the germline V gene. This CDR3 has 14 amino acids. CDR3 DNA sequence: TGCGCCAGCAGCTCGAGAGCTTTTAACACTGAAGCTTTCTTT. Translation: CASSSRAFNTEAFF.

This rearrangement joins TRBV30 to TRBJ2-7; the match to TRBD2 covers 10 bases. Germline V lookup: CDR1 GTSNPN, CDR2 SVGIG (reference sequence). V lost 4 bases to trimming and J lost 0 bases; unmatched junction nucleotides: 6. This CDR3 is built from 15 residues. As DNA, the CDR3 is TGTGCCTGGACTCGGCCTAGCGGGAGCTCCTACGAGCAGTACTTC. Translation gives CAWTRPSGSSYEQYF. Together with reference TRBV30 and TRBJ2-7, the CDR3 gives the full variable domain: SQTIHQWPATLVQPVGSPLSLECTVEGTSNPNLYWYRQAAGRGLQLLFYSVGIGQISSEVPQNLSASRPQDRQFILSSKKLLLSDSGFYLCAWTRPSGSSYEQYFGPGTRLTVT.

The chain has TRBV7-3 and TRBJ2-1, with D possibly matching TRBD2 (5 bases). The CDR3 totals 13 residues. Germline CDR1 reads SGHTA; CDR2 reads FQGTGA. The V gene lost 5 bases and the J gene lost 12 bases, with 17 bases spanning the gap. CDR3 in DNA: TGTGCCAGCAGCCCCCCCCGGGGTGCAAGGCAGTTCTTC. Amino acids: CASSPPRGARQFF.

The rearrangement joins TRBV4-1 to TRBJ2-2; D is unclear. The germline V gene encodes CDR1 MGHRA and CDR2 YSYEKL. V dropped 2 bases and J dropped 3 bases, with 7 bases sitting between them. The CDR3 contains 14 residues. The CDR3 spells CASSQWIHTGELFF. The CDR3 DNA reads TGCGCCAGCAGCCAATGGATCCACACCGGGGAGCTGTTTTTT.

The V call is TRBV6-5, the J call TRBJ2-1, with 9 positions matching TRBD2. V lost 6 bases, J lost 4 bases, and 7 bases stayed unmatched. The germline CDR1 and CDR2 sequences are MNHEY and SVGAGI. CDR3 length equals 15 residues. This chain's CDR3 is CASSFQRGDYNEQFF. CDR3 in DNA: TGTGCCAGCAGCTTCCAGCGGGGGGATTACAATGAGCAGTTCTTC.

The V gene is TRBV19, the J gene TRBJ1-5; D is unclear. Trimming took 3 bases from V and 6 from J, leaving 9 bases between them. The CDR3 consists of 13 residues. Germline CDR1 LNHDA, CDR2 SQIVND (reference sequence). CDR3 sequence: CASSMERVQPQHF. The CDR3 DNA is TGTGCCAGTAGTATGGAAAGGGTTCAGCCCCAGCATTTT.

This chain uses TRBV7-2 with TRBJ1-4; D not certain. V lost 4 bases and J 5 bases, leaving 17 bases between the germline ends. Germline CDR1 is SGHTA and CDR2 is FQGNSA. The CDR3 has 16 amino acids. The CDR3 sequence: CASSSLPRRLNEKLFF. CDR3 sequence (DNA): TGTGCCAGCAGCTCTCTCCCACGGCGGCTCAATGAAAAACTGTTTTTT.

The chain couples TRBV28 to TRBJ2-1; TRBD2 aligns across 8 bases. Germline V gives CDR1 MDHEN, CDR2 SYDVKM. The CDR3 is 12 residues long. The J segment lost 14 bases and the V segment lost 6 bases, leaving 9 bases of the junction unmatched. The CDR3, as DNA: TGTGCCAGCAGCTACGGACTAGCTGGCAAGTTCTTC. Its translation: CASSYGLAGKFF.

This rearrangement joins TRBV28 to TRBJ1-2; D not certain. Germline CDR1 and CDR2: MDHEN and SYDVKM. The V end lost 5 bases, the J end lost 7 bases, and 11 bases lay between the germline ends. This CDR3 spans 12 amino acids. CDR3 in amino acids: CASSTDIRGYTF. The CDR3 nucleotides are TGTGCCAGCAGTACCGATATCCGTGGCTACACCTTC.

This clone showed up just a few times. V is TRBV2 and J is TRBJ2-2, with 9 nucleotides matching TRBD1. Germline CDR1 and CDR2: SNHLY and FYNNEI. The CDR3 covers 17 residues. J lost 7 bases, V lost 1 base, and 10 bases had no gene match. The chain's CDR3 is CASSEEGVGQGIGELFF. In DNA form, the CDR3 reads TGTGCCAGCAGTGAAGAGGGAGTGGGACAGGGAATCGGGGAGCTGTTTTTT.

J is TRBJ1-2 and V is TRBV18; no clear D. The germline V and J ends were trimmed by 0 bases and 4 bases, with 6 bases remaining between them. Looked up from germline, CDR1 is KGHSH and CDR2 is LQKENI. The CDR3 consists of 13 residues. The CDR3 DNA reads as TGTGCCAGCTCACCACCGGCAGTCTATGGCTACACCTTC. It encodes CASSPPAVYGYTF.

The gene calls are TRBV12-5 and TRBJ2-1; TRBD1 aligns across 7 bases. The ends lost 5 bases at V and 8 bases at J; junction bases unmatched: 0. Germline loops: CDR1 LGHNT, CDR2 FRNRAP. The CDR3 spans 11 residues. CDR3 sequence (DNA): TGTGCTAGTGGTACAGGGGATGAGCAGTTCTTC. Its protein is CASGTGDEQFF.